This passage covers 7 T cell receptor beta chains from one sample sequenced in a study of response to subunit inactivated influenza vaccine. TCRdb reprocessed the RT-PCR reads via MiXCR and lists one record per CDR3 protein. The table lists fewer than 700,000 distinct CDR3 sequences, about an eighth of them singletons. The sample here was PBMCs from blood, taken roughly 6 weeks after vaccination. These receptors all stem from a man aged 50 to 60 who received an inactivated influenza vaccine.

This chain joins TRBV11-1 and TRBJ2-2, with TRBD2 as a possible D gene (5 bases). There are 15 residues in the CDR3. V lost 3 bases and J 4 bases, leaving 12 bases between the germline ends. Germline-derived CDR1 and CDR2 are SGHAT and FQDESV (reference sequence). CDR3 region: CASSLTLRGTGELFF. The DNA for the CDR3 is TGTGCCAGCAGCTTGACCCTACGGGGCACCGGGGAGCTGTTTTTT.

At least ten counts were recorded for this clonotype. The junction differs from germline at one of its ends, possibly a read error. The genes are TRBV7-9 and TRBJ2-1; D ambiguous. Looked up from germline, CDR1 is SEHNR and CDR2 is FQNEAQ (reference sequence). This CDR3 has 13 residues. In DNA form, the CDR3 reads TGCGCCAGCAGCCCCATCTCCTACAATGAGCAGTTCTTC. This sequence encodes CASSPISYNEQFF.

In its sample, this clonotype was seen a few times. The chain couples TRBV5-5 to TRBJ1-4; possible D gene TRBD1, 5 bases. Trimming removed 4 bases from V and 8 bases from J, with 15 bases in between. CDR1 and CDR2 (germline): SGHKS, YYEKEE (reference sequence). The CDR3 totals 14 residues. Here the CDR3 reads CASSPGRPGEKLFF. CDR3 DNA sequence: TGTGCCAGCAGCCCGGGACGTCCCGGGGAAAAACTGTTTTTT.

This clonotype has more than one count but fewer than ten. The chain uses TRBV20-1 and TRBJ2-7; 9 bases align to TRBD1. CDR3 size: 17 residues. Looked up from germline, CDR1 is DFQATT and CDR2 is SNEGSKA (reference sequence). The J segment lost 3 bases and the V segment lost 0 bases, leaving 12 bases of the junction unmatched. CDR3 nucleotides: TGCAGTGCTAGAGATAAAAAGGGGGACAGGGTCGACTACGAGCAGTACTTC. This sequence encodes CSARDKKGDRVDYEQYF.

This clonotype was detected ten times or more. V is TRBV4-3 and J is TRBJ2-7; 7 bases fit TRBD1. Germline V gene lookup returns CDR1 LGHNA and CDR2 YSLEER. This CDR3 comprises 14 residues. V lost 4 bases to trimming and J lost 2 bases; unmatched junction nucleotides: 5. The CDR3 bases are TGCGCCAGCAGCCGGGCACAGGGGACCTACGAGCAGTACTTC. It encodes CASSRAQGTYEQYF.

The rearrangement uses TRBV12-3 or TRBV12-4 and TRBJ2-3; D may be TRBD1 or TRBD2 (6 bases each). V lost 6 bases to trimming and J lost 2 bases, with 15 bases between them. The CDR3 covers 15 residues. The CDR3 region has the DNA TGTGCCAGCAGGGCTAGAGGGGGGTCCACAGATACGCAGTATTTT. Protein sequence: CASRARGGSTDTQYF.

The V and J genes are TRBV18 and TRBJ2-3, with D perhaps given as TRBD1 or TRBD2 (6 bases each). Trimming removed 2 bases from V and 2 bases from J, with 17 bases in between. Looked up from germline, CDR1 is KGHSH and CDR2 is LQKENI. The CDR3 extends over 17 amino acids. The CDR3 DNA reads as TGTGCCAGCTCACCAATAGGAGGGGCAGGGGTCACAGATACGCAGTATTTT. It translates to CASSPIGGAGVTDTQYF.